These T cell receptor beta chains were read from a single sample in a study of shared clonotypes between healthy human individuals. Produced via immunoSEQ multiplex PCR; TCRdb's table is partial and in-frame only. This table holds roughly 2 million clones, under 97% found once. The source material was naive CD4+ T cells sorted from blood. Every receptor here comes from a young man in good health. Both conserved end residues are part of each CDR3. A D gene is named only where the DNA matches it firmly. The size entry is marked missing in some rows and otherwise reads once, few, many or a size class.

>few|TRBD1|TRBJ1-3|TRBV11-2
TGTGCCAGCAGCGCCAGGGACAGAAACTCTGGAAACACCATATATTTT
CASSARDRNSGNTIYF
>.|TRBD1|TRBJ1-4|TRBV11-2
TGTGCCAGCAGCTTCATACAGGGGGCGGGTGAAAAACTGTTTTTT
CASSFIQGAGEKLFF
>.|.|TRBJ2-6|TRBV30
TGTGCCTGGAGCGCTGGACACAGCTCTGGGGCCAACGTCCTGACTTTC
CAWSAGHSSGANVLTF
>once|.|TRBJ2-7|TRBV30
TGTGCCTGGAGTCCACGCGGGTGGGGGGAGCTCTCCTACGAGCAGTACTTC
CAWSPRGWGELSYEQYF
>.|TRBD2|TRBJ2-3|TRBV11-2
TGTGCCAGCAGCCGATCTAGCGGGCCGCCCACAGATACGCAGTATTTT
CASSRSSGPPTDTQYF
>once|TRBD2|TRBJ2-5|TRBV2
TGTGCCAGCAGACTAGCGGGGAACCATCAAGAGACCCAGTACTTC
CASRLAGNHQETQYF
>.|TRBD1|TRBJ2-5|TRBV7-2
TGTGCCAGCAGCTTGACCGGGACAGGGCCGCAAGAGACCCAGTACTTC
CASSLTGTGPQETQYF
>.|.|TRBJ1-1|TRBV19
TGTGCCAGTAGTATGGGACTTAACGCTGAAGCTTTCTTT
CASSMGLNAEAFF
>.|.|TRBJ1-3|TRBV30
TGTGCCTGGAGTGTGCAGTTAACCATATATTTT
CAWSVQLTIYF
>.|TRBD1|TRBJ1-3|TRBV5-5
TGTGCCAGCAGCCAGGACAGGGCTAAAGCTGGAAACACCATATATTTT
CASSQDRAKAGNTIYF